The source of this TCR beta chain is a study of T cell repertoires in cytomegalovirus infection. About the study: It can be stated that public TCR beta signatures indicated CMV infection as well as a matching HLA type.

Comment on this clonotype: Its antigen is still unknown.

In TCRdb, the reads were re-called with MiXCR into one record per CDR3 protein. The sample records 650,000 to 900,000 distinct CDR3 sequences, about 29% being singletons. This CDR3 spans 15 amino acids. The V end was cut by 3 bases, the J end by 2 bases, with 14 bases between. CDR1 is MNHNS and CDR2 is SASEGT in the germline V gene. Source: cultured CD8+ T cells from PBMCs, taken from culture after CMV antigen stimulation. The genes are TRBV6-1 and TRBJ2-7, with no clear D. The TCR originated in a human donor in good health (CMV status not recorded). Some clones in this sample may be carry-over from other donors' samples. CDR3 protein: CASSEIRVLPYEQYF. The CDR3 DNA reads as TGTGCCAGCAGTGAGATTCGGGTCCTACCCTACGAGCAGTACTTC.